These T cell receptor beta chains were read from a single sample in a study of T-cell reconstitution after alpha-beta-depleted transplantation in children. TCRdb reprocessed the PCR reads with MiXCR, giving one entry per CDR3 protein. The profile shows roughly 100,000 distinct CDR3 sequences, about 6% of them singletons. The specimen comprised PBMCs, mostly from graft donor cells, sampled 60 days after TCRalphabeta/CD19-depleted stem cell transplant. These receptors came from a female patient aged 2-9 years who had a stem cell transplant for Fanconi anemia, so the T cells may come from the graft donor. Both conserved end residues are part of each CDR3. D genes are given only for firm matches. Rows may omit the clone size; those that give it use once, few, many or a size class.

CDR3: CASSQGRGRGTGELFF; DNA: TGTGCCAGCAGCCAAGGACGGGGGCGAGGGACCGGGGAGCTGTTTTTT; size: many; D: NA; J: TRBJ2-2; V: TRBV3-1
CDR3: CASSFRGRTDTQYF; DNA: TGTGCCAGCAGTTTTCGCGGCCGCACAGATACGCAGTATTTT; size: many; D: NA; J: TRBJ2-3; V: TRBV12-3/TRBV12-4
CDR3: CASSAPGGASYGYTF; DNA: TGTGCCAGCAGTGCCCCAGGGGGCGCGAGCTATGGCTACACCTTC; size: many; D: TRBD1; J: TRBJ1-2; V: TRBV25-1
CDR3: CASSVTRQGANTGELFF; DNA: TGTGCCAGCAGCGTAACCCGACAGGGGGCCAACACCGGGGAGCTGTTTTTT; size: many; D: TRBD1; J: TRBJ2-2; V: TRBV9
CDR3: CASSFTGRETQYF; DNA: TGTGCCAGCAGCTTTACGGGCCGAGAGACCCAGTACTTC; size: many; D: NA; J: TRBJ2-5; V: TRBV7-8
CDR3: CSATLASESYEQYF; DNA: TGCAGCGCCACCCTGGCTTCGGAATCCTACGAGCAGTACTTC; size: many; D: NA; J: TRBJ2-7; V: TRBV29-1
CDR3: CSGRGPGNEKLFF; DNA: TGCAGCGGCAGGGGGCCCGGTAATGAAAAACTGTTTTTT; size: many; D: TRBD1; J: TRBJ1-4; V: TRBV29-1
CDR3: CAWRMGGELFF; DNA: TGTGCCTGGAGAATGGGCGGGGAGCTGTTTTTT; size: NA; D: NA; J: TRBJ2-2; V: TRBV30
CDR3: CATSRSTPAGGPSNTGELFF; DNA: TGTGCCACCAGCCGCAGCACACCTGCGGGGGGGCCTTCGAACACCGGGGAGCTGTTTTTT; size: NA; D: TRBD2; J: TRBJ2-2; V: TRBV24-1
CDR3: CASSPPLGRVGLANTGELFF; DNA: TGTGCCAGCAGTCCCCCCCTGGGTAGGGTAGGGTTGGCGAACACCGGGGAGCTGTTTTTT; size: few; D: NA; J: TRBJ2-2; V: TRBV28
CDR3: CASSLAWPPYEQYF; DNA: TGTGCCAGCAGCTTGGCCTGGCCCCCCTACGAGCAGTACTTC; size: NA; D: NA; J: TRBJ2-7; V: TRBV5-5
CDR3: CSANPAGFPGELFF; DNA: TGCAGTGCTAACCCGGCAGGGTTCCCCGGGGAGCTGTTTTTT; size: many; D: NA; J: TRBJ2-2; V: TRBV20-1
CDR3: CASSLLAGVYEQYF; DNA: TGTGCCAGCAGTTTACTAGCGGGAGTTTACGAGCAGTACTTC; size: many; D: TRBD2; J: TRBJ2-7; V: TRBV12-3/TRBV12-4
CDR3: CASSLAGHSTDTQYF; DNA: TGCGCCAGCAGCTTGGCGGGACATAGCACAGATACGCAGTATTTT; size: few; D: NA; J: TRBJ2-3; V: TRBV5-1
CDR3: CASSEGQGNIQYF; DNA: TGTGCCAGCAGTGAGGGACAGGGAAACATTCAGTACTTC; size: many; D: TRBD1; J: TRBJ2-4; V: TRBV2
CDR3: CASSPNNQPQHF; DNA: TGTGCCAGCAGTCCCAACAATCAGCCCCAGCATTTT; size: few; D: NA; J: TRBJ1-5; V: TRBV28
CDR3: CSVITTLADISSTDTQYF; DNA: TGCAGTGTCATTACGACGCTAGCGGACATTTCTAGCACAGATACGCAGTATTTT; size: many; D: TRBD2; J: TRBJ2-3; V: TRBV20-1
CDR3: CSASRGDNEQFF; DNA: TGCAGTGCGAGCCGGGGGGACAATGAGCAGTTCTTC; size: few; D: TRBD2; J: TRBJ2-1; V: TRBV20-1
CDR3: CASCSGQGYEQYF; DNA: TGCGCCAGCTGTTCGGGACAGGGCTACGAGCAGTACTTC; size: NA; D: TRBD1; J: TRBJ2-7; V: TRBV5-1
CDR3: CASILGRDSTGELFF; DNA: TGTGCCAGCATTTTAGGGCGGGACAGCACCGGGGAGCTGTTTTTT; size: many; D: NA; J: TRBJ2-2; V: TRBV28
CDR3: CASSERQGLNIQYF; DNA: TGTGCCAGCAGCGAGAGACAGGGTTTAAACATTCAGTACTTC; size: many; D: TRBD1; J: TRBJ2-4; V: TRBV3-1
CDR3: CASSQWRGGTGYEQYF; DNA: TGTGCCAGCAGCCAATGGCGGGGGGGGACCGGCTACGAGCAGTACTTC; size: many; D: TRBD2; J: TRBJ2-7; V: TRBV3-1
CDR3: CATALLTLTDTQYF; DNA: TGTGCCACCGCCCTGCTTACTCTCACAGATACGCAGTATTTT; size: many; D: NA; J: TRBJ2-3; V: TRBV15
CDR3: CASSPHLGVATDTQYF; DNA: TGTGCCAGCAGTCCCCATCTGGGGGTGGCCACAGATACGCAGTATTTT; size: many; D: NA; J: TRBJ2-3; V: TRBV6-1
CDR3: CASSLGPEQYF; DNA: TGTGCCAGCAGTCTCGGTCCCGAGCAGTACTTC; size: many; D: NA; J: TRBJ2-7; V: TRBV6-5
CDR3: CASSYLLDTGELFF; DNA: TGTGCCAGCAGTTACCTCCTCGACACCGGGGAGCTGTTTTTT; size: many; D: NA; J: TRBJ2-2; V: TRBV6-2/TRBV6-3
CDR3: CSARDEGGWEQYF; DNA: TGCAGTGCTAGAGACGAGGGGGGTTGGGAGCAGTACTTC; size: many; D: NA; J: TRBJ2-7; V: TRBV20-1